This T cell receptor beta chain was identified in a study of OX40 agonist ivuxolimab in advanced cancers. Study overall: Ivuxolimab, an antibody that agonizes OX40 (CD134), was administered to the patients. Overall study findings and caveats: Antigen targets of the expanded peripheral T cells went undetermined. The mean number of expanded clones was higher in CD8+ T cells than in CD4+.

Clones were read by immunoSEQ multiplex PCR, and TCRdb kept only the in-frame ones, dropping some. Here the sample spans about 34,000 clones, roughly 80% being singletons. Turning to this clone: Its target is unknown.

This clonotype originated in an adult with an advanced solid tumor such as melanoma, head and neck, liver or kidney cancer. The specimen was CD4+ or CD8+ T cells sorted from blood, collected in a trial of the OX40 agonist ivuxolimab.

The CDR3 loop reads CASSLTGRSDRDTGELFF. CDR3 coding DNA: TGTGCCAGCAGCCTTACCGGTCGGAGCGATCGCGACACCGGGGAGCTGTTTTTT. The rearrangement links TRBV13 to TRBJ2-2; D not certain. The length of the CDR3 is 18 residues. The V gene lost 5 bases and the J gene lost 3 bases, with 22 bases spanning the gap. In germline, CDR1 is PRHDT, CDR2 FYEKMQ (reference sequence). The complete variable domain, with remaining parts taken from reference TRBV13 and TRBJ2-2, reads AAGVIQSPRHLIKEKRETATLKCYPIPRHDTVYWYQQGPGQDPQFLISFYEKMQSDKGSIPDRFSAQQFSDYHSELNMSSLELGDSALYFCASSLTGRSDRDTGELFFGEGSRLTVL.